These 26 T cell receptor beta chains were all obtained from the same sample, sequenced in a study of T cells in Graves' hyperthyroidism and ophthalmopathy. Amplified TCR beta CDR3 regions derived from RNA transcripts. First-round RT-PCR of the TCR CDR3 relied on the HTBI primer set. One entry per CDR3 protein, called by TCRdb with MiXCR from the multiplex PCR reads. The sample includes over 700,000 distinct CDR3 sequences, roughly 20% of them seen just once. The sample taken for sequencing was blood. All receptors derive from a woman in her forties or fifties with Graves' hyperthyroidism that later progressed to Graves' ophthalmopathy.

The rearrangement uses TRBV7-9 and TRBJ1-2; 8 bases are a match to TRBD1. Germline trimming cut 5 bases from V and 5 bases from J; bases unmatched to any gene: 7. Per the germline V gene, CDR1 is SEHNR and CDR2 is FQNEAQ (reference sequence). The CDR3 has 14 residues. CDR3 DNA sequence: TGTGCCAGCAGCGCGACAGGACAGGGATATGGCTACACCTTC. Its protein is CASSATGQGYGYTF.

This chain links TRBV6-1 with TRBJ2-7, with 7 bases that match TRBD1. Germline CDR1 MNHNS, CDR2 SASEGT. J gave up 3 bases and V 5 bases, and 10 bases lay outside the gene matches. This CDR3 is 15 amino acids long. DNA for the CDR3: TGTGCCAGCAGTCGGGACAGTGGGTCTGGCTACGAGCAGTACTTC. Translation gives CASSRDSGSGYEQYF.

There are many counts of this clonotype. The chain combines TRBV19 with TRBJ1-4, with D maybe TRBD1 (6 bases). Trimming removed 2 bases from V and 11 bases from J, with 18 bases in between. Germline lookup yields CDR1 LNHDA and CDR2 SQIVND (reference sequence). The CDR3 runs 15 residues. The CDR3 reads CASSIMSGATWKLFF. The CDR3 nucleotides are TGTGCCAGTAGTATAATGTCAGGGGCTACGTGGAAACTGTTTTTT.

This clonotype was counted at least ten times. The rearrangement uses TRBV3-1 and TRBJ1-1, with 8 bases fitting TRBD1. Germline CDR1 and CDR2: LGHDT and YNNKEL (reference sequence). This CDR3 spans 15 amino acids. Trimming removed 3 bases from V and 5 bases from J; junction bases left unmatched: 8. The DNA for the CDR3 is TGTGCCAGCAGCCAGGAAGACAGGGGAGCGACTGAAGCTTTCTTT. Its translation is CASSQEDRGATEAFF.

There are many counts of this clonotype. The rearrangement links TRBV20-1 to TRBJ1-1; 7 nucleotides match TRBD1. The CDR3 is made up of 15 amino acids. The V segment lost 0 bases and the J segment 3 bases; nucleotides outside the gene matches: 7. Per the germline V gene, CDR1 is DFQATT and CDR2 is SNEGSKA (reference sequence). This CDR3 reads CSARDRAGGYTEAFF. The CDR3 DNA is TGCAGTGCTAGAGATCGGGCAGGGGGGTACACTGAAGCTTTCTTT.

The chain employs TRBV10-3 and TRBJ1-6; D gene uncertain. The CDR3 contains 15 residues. V lost 0 bases to trimming and J lost 10 bases, with 13 bases between them. Germline assignment: CDR1 ENHRY and CDR2 SYGVKD. The CDR3 region has the DNA TGTGCCATCAGTGAGTCGTGGCGATCGGGATCACCCCTCCACTTT. Protein: CAISESWRSGSPLHF.

This clonotype has more than one count but fewer than ten. The CDR3 region has the DNA TGTGCCGCGGCCAGGACAGCGACCCGAATTAACTATGGCTACACCTTC. It encodes CAAARTATRINYGYTF. This rearrangement joins TRBV6-1 to TRBJ1-2, with D possibly TRBD1 on 6 matching bases. The CDR3 sequence is 16 residues long. In germline, CDR1 is MNHNS, CDR2 SASEGT. With 11 bases removed from V and 1 base from J, the gap between germline ends came to 23 bases.

V usage is TRBV19 and J usage is TRBJ1-5, with D unresolved. V was cut by 10 bases and J by 1 base, with 14 bases left in between. This CDR3 region has 14 residues. CDR1 is LNHDA, CDR2 SQIVND, per germline (reference sequence). The DNA of the CDR3 is TGTGCCACCTCGGACGCGTTGAGCAATCAGCCCCAGCATTTT. Translation: CATSDALSNQPQHF.

This clonotype turned up a few times. The V and J genes are TRBV6-4 and TRBJ2-5; D might be TRBD2 (6 bases). This CDR3 has 14 amino acids. V was clipped by 6 bases and J by 5 bases, with 16 bases between them. Germline CDR1 is MRHNA and CDR2 is SNTAGT. The CDR3 here is CASSPPPGGETQYF. CDR3 DNA: TGTGCCAGCAGCCCCCCCCCTGGGGGGGAGACCCAGTACTTC.

This clonotype was seen more than once but under ten times. This sequence joins TRBV7-9 and TRBJ2-1, with TRBD1 matching over 8 bases. V lost 3 bases to trimming and J lost 3 bases; unmatched junction nucleotides: 4. This CDR3 region has 15 residues. In germline, CDR1 is SEHNR, CDR2 FQNEAQ (reference sequence). As DNA, the CDR3 is TGTGCCAGCAGCTTTATGGGACAGGTCTACAATGAGCAGTTCTTC. This sequence encodes CASSFMGQVYNEQFF.

The chain carries TRBV6-2 or TRBV6-3 and TRBJ2-2, with 10 nucleotides matching TRBD2. Losses at the gene ends were 6 bases for V and 2 bases for J; bases not matched to a gene: 9. The CDR3 contains 17 residues. The V gene's germline CDR1 is MNHEY and CDR2 SVGEGT. The CDR3 region is CASRDFTSGANTGELFF. The CDR3 nucleotides are TGTGCCAGCAGAGACTTTACTAGCGGGGCCAACACCGGGGAGCTGTTTTTT.

This clonotype was seen only a few times. The V call is TRBV19, the J call TRBJ1-2; 8 bases are a match to TRBD1. The V segment lost 10 bases and the J segment 3 bases; nucleotides outside the gene matches: 4. The CDR3 is 12 residues long. The germline V gene has CDR1 LNHDA and CDR2 SQIVND (reference sequence). The CDR3, as DNA: TGTGCCACCGCGACAGGGGACTATGGCTACACCTTC. This codes for CATATGDYGYTF. Filled out from reference TRBV19 and TRBJ1-2, the complete variable domain reads DGGITQSPKYLFRKEGQNVTLSCEQNLNHDAMYWYRQDPGQGLRLIYYSQIVNDFQKGDIAEGYSVSREKKESFPLTVTSAQKNPTAFYLCATATGDYGYTFGSGTRLTVV.

This chain joins TRBV10-3 and TRBJ2-1, with 11 bases aligning to TRBD2. The CDR3 spans 15 residues. Germline lookup yields CDR1 ENHRY and CDR2 SYGVKD. V gave up 6 bases and J gave up 4 bases; unmatched junction bases: 5. CDR3 in amino acids: CAISPGTSGYNEQFF. The CDR3 coding sequence is TGTGCCATCAGCCCCGGGACTAGCGGTTACAATGAGCAGTTCTTC.

V is TRBV4-1 and J is TRBJ2-2; weak D call: TRBD2 (7 bases). The V end lost 4 bases, the J end lost 3 bases, and 18 bases lay between the germline ends. CDR1 MGHRA and CDR2 YSYEKL come from the germline V gene. CDR3 length: 17 amino acids. As DNA, the CDR3 is TGCGCCAGCAGCCTGTTGGGGGGGGGCCGGGACACCGGGGAGCTGTTTTTT. Its protein is CASSLLGGGRDTGELFF.

This clonotype was seen many times. This chain uses TRBV7-8 with TRBJ2-2; D is possibly TRBD2 (5 bases). This CDR3 is 16 amino acids long. Per the germline V gene, CDR1 is SGHVS and CDR2 is FQNEAQ. The ends were cut back, 0 bases at V and 4 bases at J, with 12 bases in the middle. The CDR3 nucleotides are TGTGCCAGCAGCTTAGCACGGTCGGGGAGCACCGGGGAGCTGTTTTTT. Its protein is CASSLARSGSTGELFF.

This sequence joins TRBV10-2 and TRBJ1-1, with D perhaps TRBD1 (6 bases). The CDR3 is 13 residues long. The germline V gene has CDR1 WSHSY and CDR2 SAAADI. V was pared by 0 bases and J by 7 bases, with 9 bases between. Here the CDR3 DNA reads TGCGCCAGCAGTGAGTCCGGGACATATGAAGCTTTCTTT. This encodes CASSESGTYEAFF.

V and J are TRBV4-1 and TRBJ2-7, with no clear D. The germline V gene has CDR1 MGHRA and CDR2 YSYEKL. This CDR3 has 14 amino acids. V lost 0 bases and J 5 bases, leaving 11 bases between the germline ends. CDR3 in amino acids: CASSQEGRLDEQYF. The CDR3 DNA sequence: TGCGCCAGCAGCCAAGAAGGCAGGTTGGACGAGCAGTACTTC.

This clonotype was seen a few times. The rearrangement links TRBV4-1 to TRBJ2-5, with D unresolved. The CDR3 is 14 residues long. CDR1 is MGHRA, CDR2 YSYEKL, per germline. V lost 0 bases and J lost 5, with 10 bases in between. In DNA form, the CDR3 reads TGCGCCAGCAGCCAAGAACCCCCTTGGGAGACCCAGTACTTC. It specifies CASSQEPPWETQYF.

This clonotype was seen only a few times. The chain carries TRBV6-5 and TRBJ1-3; 9 nucleotides match TRBD1. Germline-derived CDR1 and CDR2 are MNHEY and SVGAGI. Losses at the gene ends were 4 bases for V and 4 bases for J; bases not matched to a gene: 11. The CDR3 contains 17 residues. In DNA, the CDR3 is TGTGCCAGCAGTTTCAACCCGGGACAGGGCTCAGGAAACACCATATATTTT. This sequence encodes CASSFNPGQGSGNTIYF.

This clonotype was observed a handful of times. The CDR3: CASSLEVGQGDSPLHF. The CDR3 coding sequence is TGTGCCAGCAGCTTGGAGGTGGGACAGGGGGATTCACCCCTCCACTTT. The V and J genes are TRBV5-6 and TRBJ1-6, with 11 positions matching TRBD1. This CDR3 is 16 amino acids long. Per germline, CDR1 SGHDT and CDR2 YYEEEE. Trimming took 0 bases from V and 8 from J; bases not matched to a gene: 4.

This clonotype was observed at least ten times. The chain is built from TRBV18 and TRBJ1-3; D is uncertain. Trimming took 0 bases from V and 4 from J, leaving 10 bases between them. CDR1 KGHSH and CDR2 LQKENI come from the germline V gene. The CDR3 spans 15 residues. The CDR3 bases are TGTGCCAGCTCACCACCGGTTAGCCCCGGAAACACCATATATTTT. Translating it yields CASSPPVSPGNTIYF.

In DNA, the CDR3 is TGTGCCATCAGTGAGTCTAGGGGCGCCCCTAACTATGGCTACACCTTC. This gives the protein CAISESRGAPNYGYTF. This chain links TRBV10-3 with TRBJ1-2; TRBD1 might be the D (5 bases). The ends were cut back, 0 bases at V and 0 bases at J, with 11 bases in the middle. Germline values: CDR1 ENHRY, CDR2 SYGVKD. This CDR3 contains 16 residues.

This sequence joins TRBV18 and TRBJ1-1; the D gene is possibly TRBD1 (5 bases). From germline, CDR1 is KGHSH and CDR2 LQKENI. This CDR3 comprises 14 residues. V lost 3 bases and J lost 5, with 13 bases in between. The CDR3 nucleotides are TGTGCCAGCTCACCTTCGGGGGTTGAAACTGAAGCTTTCTTT. Its translation is CASSPSGVETEAFF. The variable domain in full, completed from reference TRBV18 and TRBJ1-1, reads NAGVMQNPRHLVRRRGQEARLRCSPMKGHSHVYWYRQLPEEGLKFMVYLQKENIIDESGMPKERFSAEFPKEGPSILRIQQVVRGDSAAYFCASSPSGVETEAFFGQGTRLTVV.

The chain is built from TRBV10-2 and TRBJ1-2; D is perhaps TRBD1 (6 bases). Germline V gene lookup returns CDR1 WSHSY and CDR2 SAAADI. Trimming left V 4 bases short and J 2 bases short, with 11 bases between. The CDR3 loop spans 14 amino acids. CDR3 amino acids: CASSGGQPNYGYTF. The CDR3 bases are TGCGCCAGCAGTGGGGGACAACCGAACTATGGCTACACCTTC.

This clonotype was counted at least ten times. This rearrangement joins TRBV3-1 to TRBJ2-3; 13 bases map to TRBD2. The germline V gene encodes CDR1 LGHDT and CDR2 YNNKEL (reference sequence). The V and J ends lost 4 bases and 0 bases, in that order; junction bases with no gene match: 1. CDR3 length equals 16 residues. The DNA for the CDR3 is TGTGCCAGCAGCCCACTAGCGGGGGGGAGCACAGATACGCAGTATTTT. This gives the protein CASSPLAGGSTDTQYF.

This clonotype has a count of ten or more. This chain links TRBV11-3 with TRBJ1-1; D unresolved. The CDR3 sequence is 12 residues long. Deletions cut 5 bases from V and 3 bases from J, with 7 bases between. The germline V gene has CDR1 SGHNT and CDR2 YENEEA. The CDR3 loop reads CASSREDTEAFF. In nucleotides, the CDR3 is TGTGCCAGCAGCAGAGAGGACACTGAAGCTTTCTTT. The full variable domain, in which reference TRBV11-3 and TRBJ1-1 provide the parts outside the CDR3, is EAGVVQSPRYKIIEKKQPVAFWCNPISGHNTLYWYLQNLGQGPELLIRYENEEAVDDSQLPKDRFSAERLKGVDSTLKIQPAELGDSAVYLCASSREDTEAFFGQGTRLTVV.